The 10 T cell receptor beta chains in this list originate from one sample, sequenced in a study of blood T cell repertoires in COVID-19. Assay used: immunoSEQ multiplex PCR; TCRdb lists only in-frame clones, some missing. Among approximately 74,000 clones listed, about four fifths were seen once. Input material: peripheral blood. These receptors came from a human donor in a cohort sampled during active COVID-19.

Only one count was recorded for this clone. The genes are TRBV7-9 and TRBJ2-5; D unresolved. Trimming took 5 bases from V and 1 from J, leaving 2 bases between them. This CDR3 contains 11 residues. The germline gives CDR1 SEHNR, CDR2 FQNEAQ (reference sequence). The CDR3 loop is CASSLQETQYF. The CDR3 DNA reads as TGTGCCAGCAGCCTCCAAGAGACCCAGTACTTC.

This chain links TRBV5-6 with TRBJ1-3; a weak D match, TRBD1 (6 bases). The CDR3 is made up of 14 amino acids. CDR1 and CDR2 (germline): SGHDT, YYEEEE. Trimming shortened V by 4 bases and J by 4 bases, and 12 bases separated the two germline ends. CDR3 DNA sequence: TGTGCCAGCAGCCCCAGGGGTCCCGGAAACACCATATATTTT. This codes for CASSPRGPGNTIYF.

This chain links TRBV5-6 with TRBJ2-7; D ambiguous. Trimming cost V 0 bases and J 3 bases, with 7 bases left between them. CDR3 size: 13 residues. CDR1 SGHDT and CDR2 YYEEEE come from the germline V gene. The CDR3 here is CASSLGLIYEQYF. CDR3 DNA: TGTGCCAGCAGCTTGGGACTGATCTACGAGCAGTACTTC.

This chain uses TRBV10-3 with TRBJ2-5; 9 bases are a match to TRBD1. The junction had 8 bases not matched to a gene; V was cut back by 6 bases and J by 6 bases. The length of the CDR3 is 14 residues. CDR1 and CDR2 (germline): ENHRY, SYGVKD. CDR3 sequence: CAISPGQGEKTQYF. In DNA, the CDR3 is TGTGCCATCAGCCCGGGACAGGGTGAAAAGACCCAGTACTTC.

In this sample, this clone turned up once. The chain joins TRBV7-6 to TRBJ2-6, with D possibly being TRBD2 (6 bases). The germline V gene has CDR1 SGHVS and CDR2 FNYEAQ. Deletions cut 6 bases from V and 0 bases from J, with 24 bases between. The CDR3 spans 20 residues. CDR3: CASRFESGRTIISGANVLTF. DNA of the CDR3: TGTGCCAGCAGGTTTGAGTCGGGACGGACTATAATCTCTGGGGCCAACGTCCTGACTTTC.

CDR3: CASSLRAAVGNTIYF. The CDR3 DNA reads TGTGCCAGCAGCCTGCGGGCTGCTGTGGGAAACACCATATATTTT. V gene TRBV5-4 combines with J gene TRBJ1-3; D uncertain. This CDR3 comprises 15 residues. The germline V gene encodes CDR1 SGHNT and CDR2 YYREEE (reference sequence). Trimming removed 4 bases from V and 4 bases from J, with 15 bases in between.

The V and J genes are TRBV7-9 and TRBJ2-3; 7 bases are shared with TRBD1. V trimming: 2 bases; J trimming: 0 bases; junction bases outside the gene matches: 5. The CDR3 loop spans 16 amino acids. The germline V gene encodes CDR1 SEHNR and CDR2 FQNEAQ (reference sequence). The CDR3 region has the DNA TGTGCCAGCAGCTTAAGGGACAGCCCCAGCACAGATACGCAGTATTTT. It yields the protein CASSLRDSPSTDTQYF.

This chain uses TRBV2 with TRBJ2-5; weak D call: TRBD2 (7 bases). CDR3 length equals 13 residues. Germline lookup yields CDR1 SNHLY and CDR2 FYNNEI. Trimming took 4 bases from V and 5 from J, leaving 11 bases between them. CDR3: CASSGGGGETQYF. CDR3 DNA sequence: TGTGCCAGCAGTGGGGGAGGGGGTGAGACCCAGTACTTC.

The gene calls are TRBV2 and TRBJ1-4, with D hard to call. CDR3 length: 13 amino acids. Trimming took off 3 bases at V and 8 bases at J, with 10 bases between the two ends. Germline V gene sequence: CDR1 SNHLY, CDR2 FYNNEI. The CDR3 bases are TGTGCCAGCAGTGAGGGGAGGGTCGAAAAACTGTTTTTT. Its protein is CASSEGRVEKLFF.

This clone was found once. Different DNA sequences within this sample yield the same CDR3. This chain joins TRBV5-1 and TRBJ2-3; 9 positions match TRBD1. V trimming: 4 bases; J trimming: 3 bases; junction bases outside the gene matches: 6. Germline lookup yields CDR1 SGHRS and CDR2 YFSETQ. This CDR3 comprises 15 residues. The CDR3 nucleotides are TGCGCCAGCAGCCCCAATGGACAGGGGACAGATACGCAGTATTTT. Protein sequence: CASSPNGQGTDTQYF.